The 27 T cell receptor beta chains in this list originate from one sample, sequenced in a study of CD8 T cells in Susac syndrome (dated by TCRdb to between 2019 and 2020). Libraries came from the immunoSEQ multiplex PCR assay. RNA was extracted using the RNeasy kit, and roughly 0.45 to 1 microgram was reverse transcribed with random hexamers. TCRdb cleaned the public reads at Q25 with fastp, built clones with MiXCR and kept in-frame beta chains. Rows merge per CDR3 protein into single entries with the most common DNA and genes. This sample lists approximately 130,000 distinct CDR3 sequences; 91% were detected once. The top ten clonotypes cover roughly 0.25% of the sample. Material for sequencing was CD8+ T cells from PBMCs. Receptors originate from a human donor with multiple sclerosis.

The chain combines TRBV30 with TRBJ2-5; D is unresolved. Germline V gives CDR1 GTSNPN, CDR2 SVGIG (reference sequence). The CDR3 contains 14 residues. V shed 2 bases and J shed 4 bases, with 14 bases lying between them. The CDR3 coding sequence is TGTGCCTGGAGTCGTTCGCAGTGGATAGAGACCCAGTACTTC. Its translation is CAWSRSQWIETQYF.

The rearrangement links TRBV2 to TRBJ2-1; D may be TRBD2 (5 bases). V lost 4 bases, J lost 3 bases, and 10 bases lay in between. This CDR3 has 14 residues. Germline assignment: CDR1 SNHLY and CDR2 FYNNEI. CDR3 amino acids: CASSVYRDYNEQFF. CDR3 nucleotides: TGTGCCAGCAGTGTTTACCGGGACTACAATGAGCAGTTCTTC.

The J gene is TRBJ2-3, the V gene TRBV13; D not resolved. The V gene's germline CDR1 is PRHDT and CDR2 FYEKMQ (reference sequence). The CDR3 consists of 13 residues. Trimming removed 1 base from V and 4 bases from J, with 6 bases in between. The CDR3 bases are TGTGCCAGCAGCTTAGAGCTCGCAGATACGCAGTATTTT. The encoded protein is CASSLELADTQYF.

The CDR3 sequence is CASSLLAPSYEQYF. As DNA, the CDR3 is TGTGCCAGCTCACTACTAGCTCCATCCTACGAGCAGTACTTC. The chain links TRBV6-6 to TRBJ2-7, with D possibly being TRBD2 (6 bases). The CDR3 loop spans 14 amino acids. CDR1 is MNHNY, CDR2 SVGAGI, per germline (reference sequence). V gave up 8 bases and J gave up 1 base, with 15 bases separating them.

The chain has TRBV29-1 and TRBJ2-3; D is possibly TRBD2 (6 bases). Germline CDR1 reads SQVTM; CDR2 reads ANQGSEA. The V end was cut by 5 bases, the J end by 6 bases, with 15 bases between. The CDR3 contains 13 residues. CDR3 sequence: CSVPPGRVDTQYF. CDR3 coding DNA: TGCAGCGTTCCCCCCGGGAGAGTGGATACGCAGTATTTT.

This sequence joins TRBV6-5 and TRBJ2-3; unclear D gene. Deletions cut 2 bases from V and 4 bases from J, with 7 bases between. This CDR3 spans 13 amino acids. Germline V gives CDR1 MNHEY, CDR2 SVGAGI. Here the CDR3 reads CASSYGFSDTQYF. Here the CDR3 DNA reads TGTGCCAGCAGTTACGGTTTTTCAGATACGCAGTATTTT.

The chain recombines TRBV28 with TRBJ1-2; no firm D call. This CDR3 comprises 14 residues. Germline V gene sequence: CDR1 MDHEN, CDR2 SYDVKM. Trimming took off 6 bases at V and 8 bases at J, with 19 bases between the two ends. CDR3 protein: CASSWLLNTGGYTF. The CDR3 DNA is TGTGCCAGCAGCTGGCTCTTGAACACCGGAGGCTACACCTTC.

CDR3 sequence: CSGIGWPDTQYF. CDR3 nucleotide sequence: TGCAGTGGGATCGGGTGGCCGGATACGCAGTATTTT. This chain uses TRBV20-1 with TRBJ2-3; no firm D call. From germline, CDR1 is DFQATT and CDR2 SNEGSKA (reference sequence). V dropped 7 bases and J dropped 6 bases, with 14 bases sitting between them. The CDR3 is 12 residues long.

The rearrangement links TRBV4-1 to TRBJ2-7; 10 bases line up with TRBD2. CDR1 MGHRA and CDR2 YSYEKL come from the germline V gene. With V trimmed by 2 bases and J by 4 bases, 2 bases remained unmatched. This CDR3 comprises 14 residues. CDR3 sequence (DNA): TGCGCCAGCAGCCAACCAGCGGGAGGGTACGAGCAGTACTTC. It specifies CASSQPAGGYEQYF.

The chain combines TRBV5-6 with TRBJ2-7, with D possibly matching TRBD2 (5 bases). The ends were cut back, 6 bases at V and 6 bases at J, with 25 bases in the middle. From germline, CDR1 is SGHDT and CDR2 YYEEEE. This CDR3 has 16 residues. In nucleotides, the CDR3 is TGTGCCAGCAAATGGGGAGCGTTGGGCTTACTGGGCGAGCAGTACTTC. It translates to CASKWGALGLLGEQYF.

The table lists this clonotype with a count of one. V and J are TRBV5-6 and TRBJ2-3; D unresolved. Germline V lookup: CDR1 SGHDT, CDR2 YYEEEE. The CDR3 length is 12 residues. Trimming shortened V by 0 bases and J by 7 bases, and 6 bases separated the two germline ends. The CDR3 sequence is CASSLGPYTQYF. In DNA form, the CDR3 reads TGTGCCAGCAGCTTGGGACCCTATACGCAGTATTTT.

The V and J genes are TRBV29-1 and TRBJ1-4; 10 nucleotides align to TRBD1. CDR1 and CDR2 (germline): SQVTM, ANQGSEA. V trimming: 3 bases; J trimming: 7 bases; junction bases outside the gene matches: 8. The CDR3 sequence is 15 residues long. CDR3 region: CSVELTTGGGEKLFF. CDR3 DNA: TGCAGCGTTGAGCTAACGACAGGGGGCGGTGAAAAACTGTTTTTT.

The genes are TRBV27 and TRBJ2-1; perhaps TRBD1 as D (5 bases). Germline V gene data show CDR1 as MNHEY and CDR2 as SMNVEV (reference sequence). Trimming took 7 bases from V and 4 from J, leaving 14 bases between them. CDR3 length: 14 residues. The DNA for the CDR3 is TGTGCCAGCACTGTTGGGGCAGAGTACAATGAGCAGTTCTTC. Translating it yields CASTVGAEYNEQFF.

This clonotype was counted once. The chain joins TRBV4-3 to TRBJ2-7; 7 bases agree with TRBD1. This CDR3 has 15 residues. The germline CDR1 and CDR2 sequences are LGHNA and YSLEER. The V gene end was trimmed by 1 base and the J gene end by 4 bases; junction bases not matched to a gene: 7. The CDR3 bases are TGCGCCAGCAGCCAAGGTCAGGGGGTTTTTTACGAGCAGTACTTC. Its protein product is CASSQGQGVFYEQYF.

DNA for the CDR3: TGTGCCTGGATGAGCGGACAGGGGTGGACAGATACGCAGTATTTT. Encoded protein: CAWMSGQGWTDTQYF. The gene calls are TRBV30 and TRBJ2-3, with 9 nucleotides matching TRBD1. Trimming removed 4 bases from V and 3 bases from J; junction bases left unmatched: 8. Germline CDR1 reads GTSNPN; CDR2 reads SVGIG (reference sequence). The CDR3 covers 15 residues. The whole variable domain, filled in from reference TRBV30 and TRBJ2-3, reads SQTIHQWPATLVQPVGSPLSLECTVEGTSNPNLYWYRQAAGRGLQLLFYSVGIGQISSEVPQNLSASRPQDRQFILSSKKLLLSDSGFYLCAWMSGQGWTDTQYFGPGTRLTVL.

The chain joins TRBV30 to TRBJ2-1; D remains ambiguous. The germline V and J ends were trimmed by 1 base and 5 bases, with 6 bases remaining between them. The CDR3 length is 12 residues. Germline CDR1 GTSNPN, CDR2 SVGIG (reference sequence). CDR3 region: CAWSDSHNEQFF. CDR3 nucleotides: TGTGCCTGGAGTGACAGTCACAATGAGCAGTTCTTC.

As concerns this clonotype: Likely a read error: the CDR3 ends without its conserved phenylalanine or tryptophan. The V gene is TRBV14, the J gene TRBJ2-2; 7 bases agree with TRBD2. From germline, CDR1 is SGHDN and CDR2 FVKESK. The CDR3 contains 17 residues. V trimming: 4 bases; J trimming: 0 bases; junction bases outside the gene matches: 8. The CDR3 spells CASSPLWEGPNTGELFI. The CDR3 coding sequence is TGTGCCAGCAGCCCCCTTTGGGAGGGACCGAACACCGGGGAGCTGTTTATT.

The J gene is TRBJ1-1, the V gene TRBV29-1; D gene uncertain. This CDR3 has 11 amino acids. CDR1 SQVTM and CDR2 ANQGSEA come from the germline V gene. Trimming removed 3 bases at V and 3 bases at J, with 5 bases between. CDR3: CSVDADTEAFF. As DNA, the CDR3 is TGCAGCGTTGATGCTGACACTGAAGCTTTCTTT. Variable domain in full (rest from reference TRBV29-1 and TRBJ1-1): SAVISQKPSRDICQRGTSLTIQCQVDSQVTMMFWYRQQPGQSLTLIATANQGSEATYESGFVIDKFPISRPNLTFSTLTVSNMSPEDSSIYLCSVDADTEAFFGQGTRLTVV.

The genes are TRBV7-2 and TRBJ2-7; 10 bases align to TRBD2. Germline CDR1 SGHTA, CDR2 FQGNSA. This CDR3 has 16 residues. Germline trimming cut 1 base from V and 2 bases from J; bases unmatched to any gene: 5. CDR3 sequence: CASSLGSSGSPYEQYF. CDR3 nucleotides: TGTGCCAGCAGCTTAGGTTCTAGCGGGAGTCCCTACGAGCAGTACTTC.

The genes are TRBV7-7 and TRBJ2-2; TRBD2 matches at 9 bases. Germline V gene data show CDR1 as SSHAT and CDR2 as FNYEAQ (reference sequence). V lost 5 bases to trimming and J lost 6 bases; unmatched junction nucleotides: 13. CDR3 size: 17 residues. DNA for the CDR3: TGTGCCAGCAGCCCTCCTGGAGTAGCGGGAGAGTCCGGGGAGCTGTTTTTT. This gives the protein CASSPPGVAGESGELFF.

The J gene is TRBJ2-2, the V gene TRBV4-3; TRBD2 agrees at 9 bases. Trimming took 4 bases from V and 6 from J; bases not matched to a gene: 9. The V gene's germline CDR1 is LGHNA and CDR2 YSLEER. The CDR3 is 16 amino acids. CDR3 region: CASSPLAGESSGELFF. The CDR3 nucleotides are TGCGCCAGCAGCCCTTTAGCGGGAGAATCTTCCGGGGAGCTGTTTTTT.

The chain uses TRBV7-9 and TRBJ1-4; weak D call: TRBD1 (5 bases). V was pared by 4 bases and J by 1 base, with 13 bases between. The germline gives CDR1 SEHNR, CDR2 FQNEAQ (reference sequence). CDR3 length equals 16 residues. The CDR3 DNA reads TGTGCCAGCAGCTCGGGACTCATGGGAACTAATGAAAAACTGTTTTTT. Its protein is CASSSGLMGTNEKLFF.

J is TRBJ2-7 and V is TRBV9; D gene ambiguous. CDR1 and CDR2 from the germline V gene are SGDLS and YYNGEE. The CDR3 covers 13 residues. V was trimmed by 4 bases and J by 5 bases, leaving 13 bases between them. The CDR3 spells CASSLESGDEQYF. DNA for the CDR3: TGTGCCAGCAGCCTCGAATCGGGTGACGAGCAGTACTTC.

This chain links TRBV27 with TRBJ2-1, with 7 bases identical to TRBD2. Germline V CDR1 and CDR2: MNHEY, SMNVEV (reference sequence). This CDR3 has 14 amino acids. V was clipped by 3 bases and J by 2 bases; unmatched bases: 1. The CDR3 DNA sequence: TGTGCCAGCAGTTTCGGGGGGACCTACAATGAGCAGTTCTTC. This translates into CASSFGGTYNEQFF.

The genes are TRBV7-9 and TRBJ2-7; D is ambiguous. The V end was cut by 4 bases, the J end by 3 bases, with 16 bases between. This CDR3 has 15 amino acids. Germline loops: CDR1 SEHNR, CDR2 FQNEAQ (reference sequence). The CDR3 protein is CASSSTPAGDYEQYF. CDR3 bases: TGTGCCAGCAGCTCAACACCAGCAGGAGACTACGAGCAGTACTTC.

This rearrangement joins TRBV14 to TRBJ2-3; D possibly corresponds to TRBD2 (5 bases). CDR1 SGHDN and CDR2 FVKESK come from the germline V gene. This CDR3 has 14 amino acids. Trimming removed 2 bases at V and 7 bases at J, with 13 bases between. CDR3 protein: CASSQPEDGYTQYF. CDR3 in DNA: TGTGCCAGCAGCCAACCGGAGGACGGCTATACGCAGTATTTT.

The chain carries TRBV12-3 or TRBV12-4 and TRBJ1-2, with no clear D. V gave up 3 bases and J gave up 0 bases, with 2 bases separating them. There are 12 residues in the CDR3. DNA for the CDR3: TGTGCCAGCAGTTTTTCTAACTATGGCTACACCTTC. Translating it yields CASSFSNYGYTF.